This TCR beta chain was captured by sequencing in a study of Ad26.COV2.S vaccination and SARS-CoV-2 variants. Study results and limitations: Vaccine and placebo recipients had comparable breadth of non-spike TCRs. Possible underestimation of total T cell responses by the TCR breadth and depth analyses was noted.

CDR1 is MNHEY, CDR2 SVGAGI, per germline. Trimming took 6 bases from V and 8 from J; bases not matched to a gene: 10. The CDR3 totals 14 residues. Details on this clone: Its antigen is not identified.

Sequencing was performed with immunoSEQ multiplex PCR; in TCRdb, only in-frame clones are kept and a portion is missing. This table has some 190,000 clones, 87% appearing once. The specimen was peripheral blood, collected after recovery from COVID-19. This sequence joins TRBV6-5 and TRBJ1-2; 9 nucleotides line up with TRBD1. This receptor was obtained from a human donor who had recovered from COVID-19. This CDR3 reads CASSSGQGMGGYTF. DNA of the CDR3: TGTGCCAGCAGCTCCGGACAGGGGATGGGCGGCTACACCTTC.